The clone carrying this TCR beta chain was recorded a few times. The antigen is not known. The data were produced by immunoSEQ multiplex PCR, yet TCRdb's version contains in-frame clones alone and is incomplete. The data show approximately 44,000 clones, around three quarters seen once. This entry comes from a study of T cell responses to AZD1222 COVID-19 vaccine. Study conclusions and caveats: The study sampled repertoires only after the peak T cell response.

Trimming pared 1 base from V and 0 bases from J, leaving 10 bases between. The CDR3 extends over 15 amino acids. From germline, CDR1 is LGHNA and CDR2 YNFKEQ. Sequenced here: peripheral blood, sampled on day 0 of AZD1222 vaccination. This chain joins TRBV4-2 and TRBJ2-7, with D perhaps being TRBD1 or TRBD2 (5 bases each). The sequence derives from an adult in good health. In DNA form, the CDR3 reads TGTGCCAGCAGCCAAGGCCGGGGCCTCTCCTACGAGCAGTACTTC. Protein product: CASSQGRGLSYEQYF.